A selection of T cell receptor beta chains follows, all from one sample in a study of control samples from healthy donors and cancer patients. Assay: immunoSEQ multiplex PCR; the TCRdb copy retains only in-frame clones and omits some. Of about 55,000 clones detected, roughly 90% appear once; the ten largest clones hold 3.5% to 4.5%. The material sequenced was blood. All receptors derive from a man aged 50 to 60 in good health. Both conserved end residues are trimmed from each CDR3.

j_call v_call cdr3_aa
TRBJ2-7 TRBV18 ASSPLDPPYEQY
TRBJ2-7 TRBV6-5 ASSRLQDLTYEQY
TRBJ1-1 TRBV18 ASSHREEGTEAF
TRBJ2-1 TRBV3-1/TRBV3-2 ASSLTSGRKNEQF
TRBJ1-2 TRBV6-5 ASIITGAYGYT
TRBJ1-1 TRBV18 ASSPRTEMNTEAF
TRBJ2-7 TRBV29-1 SGGTGTGNEQY
TRBJ2-2 TRBV11-3 ASSADLAGGWGGELF
TRBJ1-1 TRBV5-1 ASSLIQGANTEAF
TRBJ2-5 TRBV5-5 ASSLRVAGQETQY
TRBJ1-1 TRBV7-9 ASSLAVTVEAF
TRBJ1-1 TRBV20-1 SARENTEAF
TRBJ2-7 TRBV5-1 ASSLAGTGSYEQY
TRBJ1-3 TRBV28 ASSFPVHSGNTIY
TRBJ2-7 TRBV3-1/TRBV3-2 ASSHLTGPEQY
TRBJ1-1 TRBV29-1 SVGPGTY
TRBJ1-5 TRBV7-9 ASSLGTGIGNQPQH
TRBJ1-5 TRBV10-2 ASGGGYSNQPQH
TRBJ1-1 TRBV30 AWTGQGNTEAF
TRBJ2-3 TRBV19 ASSIRRLAGGISDTQY
TRBJ1-1 TRBV6-1 ASSERGQDTEAF
TRBJ2-1 TRBV7-2 ASSAGTGNYNEQF
TRBJ2-1 TRBV28 ASNLLAGGSNEQF
TRBJ2-1 TRBV28 ASSFPRTSGKSNEQF
TRBJ2-7 TRBV7-2 ASSYRGQGTYEQY
TRBJ2-4 TRBV28 ASGGGAKNIQY